The clone carrying this TCR beta chain was seen at least ten times. Its specificity is not known. The record originates from a study of identical twins. Study-level results: Instead of following the same donors, the conclusions were based on cross-sectional statistical analysis. Insertion counts were lower in abundant cord blood beta clonotypes, a trend that memory repertoires did not show.

Via MiXCR, TCRdb re-called the 5' RACE reads, giving one row per CDR3 protein. The table includes fewer than 350,000 distinct CDR3 sequences, less than 9% detected once. The germline V gene has CDR1 MGHRA and CDR2 YSYEKL. The CDR3 runs 13 residues. The junction had 6 bases not matched to a gene; V was cut back by 1 base and J by 16 bases. This same sample was also taken into another study, of yellow fever vaccine responses in identical twins. This second report adds: Reportedly, twins showed a vaccine T cell response that looked partly convergent and partly personalized.

The clonotype was recovered from a woman aged 18-29 years in good health. The chain employs TRBV4-1 and TRBJ2-1; 11 nucleotides line up with TRBD1. The sequenced sample consisted of memory (CD45RO+) T cells sorted from blood. CDR3 sequence (DNA): TGCGCCAGCAGCCAAGCATCGGGACAGGGGGTCTTCTTC. This translates into CASSQASGQGVFF.